The subject of this entry is one T cell receptor (beta chain). As yet, its antigen is unknown. Vbeta (60) and Jbeta (13) primers were used in the PCR. The protocol was immunoSEQ multiplex PCR, while the TCRdb copy is restricted to in-frame clones and leaves out a portion. Of over 120,000 clones detected, approximately 82% appear once; the ten largest clones hold 1.4%. These data belong to a study of cytomegalovirus exposure and HLA in healthy donors. Germline V lookup: CDR1 SGHNT, CDR2 YYREEE (reference sequence). CDR3 length: 15 residues. The junction had 8 bases not matched to a gene; V was cut back by 0 bases and J by 8 bases. Study-level results: Researchers counted 164 TCR beta chains as cytomegalovirus-associated.

The V and J genes are TRBV5-4 and TRBJ2-1; TRBD1 agrees at 7 bases. This TCR was recovered from a man under 40 in good health and CMV-seropositive. The sample was PBMCs. The CDR3, as DNA: TGTGCCAGCAGCTTGGGGACAGGACCCCTGGATGAGCAGTTCTTC. It yields the protein CASSLGTGPLDEQFF.